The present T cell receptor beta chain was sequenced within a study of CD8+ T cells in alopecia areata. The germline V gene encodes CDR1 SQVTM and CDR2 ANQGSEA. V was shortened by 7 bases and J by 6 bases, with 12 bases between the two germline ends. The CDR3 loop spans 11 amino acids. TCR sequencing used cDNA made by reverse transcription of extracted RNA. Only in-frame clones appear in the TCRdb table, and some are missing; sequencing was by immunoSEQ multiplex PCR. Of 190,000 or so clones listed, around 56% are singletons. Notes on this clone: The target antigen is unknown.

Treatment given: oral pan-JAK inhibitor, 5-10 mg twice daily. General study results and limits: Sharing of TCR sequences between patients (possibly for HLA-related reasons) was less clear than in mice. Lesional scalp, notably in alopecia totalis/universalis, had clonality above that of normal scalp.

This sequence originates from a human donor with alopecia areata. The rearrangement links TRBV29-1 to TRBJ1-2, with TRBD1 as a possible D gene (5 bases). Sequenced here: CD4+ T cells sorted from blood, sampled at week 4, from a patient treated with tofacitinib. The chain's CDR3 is CSAGHSNGYTF. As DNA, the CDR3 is TGCAGCGCTGGACACAGTAATGGCTACACCTTC.